The 24 T cell receptor beta chains presented below share a single source sample, sequenced in a study of molecular identifiers for immune sequencing clone quantification. TCRdb redid the calling of the PCR reads with MiXCR, one entry per CDR3 protein. The sample carries about 630,000 distinct CDR3 sequences, about 25% recorded once. Sequenced sample: naive CD8+ T cells from blood, with Jurkat cell RNA spiked in. Indicated subset: FACS-sorted CD8+CD4-CCR7+CD45RA+ naive T cells. The receptors stem from a human donor in good health. Some libraries in this study had Jurkat cell RNA spiked in.

This chain joins TRBV12-3 or TRBV12-4 and TRBJ2-7; D may match TRBD1 or TRBD2 (5 bases each). The V and J ends lost 5 bases and 7 bases respectively, with 15 bases between them. This CDR3 region has 13 residues. Written as DNA, the CDR3 is TGTGCCAGCAGTGAGTACAGGAGGCAGGAGCAGTACTTC. Encoded protein: CASSEYRRQEQYF.

This chain uses TRBV19 with TRBJ2-7; D is perhaps TRBD1 or TRBD2 (5 bases each). Germline V gene lookup returns CDR1 LNHDA and CDR2 SQIVND (reference sequence). The CDR3 has 14 residues. The V end was cut by 5 bases, the J end by 4 bases, with 15 bases between. CDR3 protein: CASSVGFGGYEQYF. The CDR3 nucleotides are TGTGCCAGTAGTGTCGGTTTTGGGGGTTACGAGCAGTACTTC. The whole variable domain, remainder taken from reference TRBV19 and TRBJ2-7, is DGGITQSPKYLFRKEGQNVTLSCEQNLNHDAMYWYRQDPGQGLRLIYYSQIVNDFQKGDIAEGYSVSREKKESFPLTVTSAQKNPTAFYLCASSVGFGGYEQYFGPGTRLTVT.

This clonotype appeared many times. J is TRBJ2-3 and V is TRBV15; D unresolved. The V gene's germline CDR1 is LNHNV and CDR2 YYDKDF (reference sequence). This CDR3 contains 15 residues. The V end lost 5 bases, the J end lost 0 bases, and 12 bases lay between the germline ends. The CDR3 region has the DNA TGTGCCACCAGCGAGATGCGATATAGCACAGATACGCAGTATTTT. It specifies CATSEMRYSTDTQYF.

With respect to this clonotype: At one boundary the junction diverges from the germline segment, which might be a read error. The gene calls are TRBV4-3 and TRBJ2-6; 7 bases match TRBD1. CDR3 length equals 17 residues. Germline V lookup: CDR1 LGHNA, CDR2 YSLEER. The CDR3 nucleotides read TGCGCCAGCAGCAACCGGGACAGAGCCTCTGGGGCCCACGTCCTGACTTTC. It encodes CASSNRDRASGAHVLTF.

This clonotype was observed a few times. The V call is TRBV19, the J call TRBJ2-7; TRBD2 matches at 12 bases. Germline loops: CDR1 LNHDA, CDR2 SQIVND (reference sequence). This CDR3 has 15 amino acids. V lost 8 bases to trimming and J lost 4 bases; unmatched junction nucleotides: 9. The CDR3 DNA follows: TGTGCCAGTCAACCGACTAGCGGGAGTGATTACGAGCAGTACTTC. It codes for CASQPTSGSDYEQYF.

The table lists this clonotype with many counts. This chain uses TRBV9 with TRBJ2-3; 12 bases are a match to TRBD2. With 3 bases clipped from V and 3 bases from J, the junction kept 2 bases outside the gene matches. Germline V lookup: CDR1 SGDLS, CDR2 YYNGEE. CDR3 length equals 15 residues. Here the CDR3 DNA reads TGTGCCAGCAGCGGACTAGCGGGAGTTACAGATACGCAGTATTTT. This gives the protein CASSGLAGVTDTQYF.

The genes are TRBV27 and TRBJ2-7; no definite D call. Trimming took off 2 bases at V and 5 bases at J, with 10 bases between the two ends. The CDR3 covers 13 residues. Germline CDR1 and CDR2: MNHEY and SMNVEV (reference sequence). The CDR3 region is CASSLNSADEQYF. CDR3 bases: TGTGCCAGCAGTTTAAACTCCGCCGACGAGCAGTACTTC.

This clonotype appeared a few times. The genes are TRBV4-3 and TRBJ2-7; 7 bases fit TRBD2. After removal of 0 bases from V and 0 bases from J, the junction contained 14 bases not matched to a gene. Germline-derived CDR1 and CDR2 are LGHNA and YSLEER. This CDR3 is built from 19 residues. Here the CDR3 reads CASSQEPLFAGVPSYEQYF. CDR3 bases: TGCGCCAGCAGCCAAGAGCCTCTGTTTGCGGGAGTTCCCTCCTACGAGCAGTACTTC.

In its sample, this clonotype was seen many times. This rearrangement joins TRBV2 to TRBJ1-2; D remains unclear. V gave up 3 bases and J gave up 4 bases, with 9 bases separating them. Germline CDR1 SNHLY, CDR2 FYNNEI. The CDR3 covers 13 residues. The CDR3 is CASSDRRAYGYTF. Written as DNA, the CDR3 is TGTGCCAGCAGTGATAGACGAGCCTATGGCTACACCTTC.

This clonotype was recorded many times. This chain links TRBV12-5 with TRBJ2-5, with D unresolved. In germline, CDR1 is LGHNT, CDR2 FRNRAP. Trimming cost V 8 bases and J 2 bases, with 9 bases left between them. The CDR3 loop spans 12 amino acids. This CDR3 is CASCGIQETQYF. The CDR3 DNA reads as TGTGCTAGTTGTGGCATTCAAGAGACCCAGTACTTC.

This chain connects TRBV14 to TRBJ2-7, with D uncertain. Germline CDR1 and CDR2: SGHDN and FVKESK. The CDR3 runs to 13 residues. V dropped 2 bases and J dropped 4 bases, with 9 bases sitting between them. The CDR3 sequence: CASSQIARYEQYF. In DNA form, the CDR3 reads TGTGCCAGCAGCCAAATCGCCCGTTACGAGCAGTACTTC.

In its sample, this clonotype was seen many times. The V call is TRBV7-9, the J call TRBJ2-7, with D hard to call. The length of the CDR3 is 11 residues. The germline V gene encodes CDR1 SEHNR and CDR2 FQNEAQ (reference sequence). V was cut by 5 bases and J by 3 bases, with 5 bases left in between. The CDR3 is CASSADYEQYF. For the CDR3, the DNA is TGTGCCAGCAGCGCGGACTACGAGCAGTACTTC.

The table lists this clonotype with many counts. This chain joins TRBV12-3 or TRBV12-4 and TRBJ2-2; D is unclear. Trimming pared 3 bases from V and 3 bases from J, leaving 8 bases between. This CDR3 region has 14 residues. The CDR3 protein is CASSLAPYTGELFF. The CDR3 coding sequence is TGTGCCAGCAGTTTGGCACCCTACACCGGGGAGCTGTTTTTT.

This clonotype was detected many times. The chain recombines TRBV6-5 with TRBJ2-7; tentatively, D is TRBD2 (6 bases). V was pared by 4 bases and J by 8 bases, with 15 bases between. The CDR3 length is 13 residues. In germline, CDR1 is MNHEY, CDR2 SVGAGI. The CDR3 DNA reads TGTGCCAGCAGTTTCCCGGGAGCCCCCAAGCAGTACTTC. Translating it yields CASSFPGAPKQYF.

Ten or more counts support this clonotype. The V gene is TRBV12-3 or TRBV12-4, the J gene TRBJ1-2; no reliable D call. V lost 2 bases and J 4 bases, leaving 11 bases between the germline ends. The CDR3 sequence is 14 residues long. CDR3 loop: CASSLTGSAYGYTF. In DNA form, the CDR3 reads TGTGCCAGCAGTTTAACTGGGTCCGCCTATGGCTACACCTTC.

This sequence joins TRBV19 and TRBJ1-5; D is undetermined. The CDR3 extends over 13 amino acids. Germline V gene sequence: CDR1 LNHDA, CDR2 SQIVND (reference sequence). V lost 5 bases and J 4 bases, leaving 9 bases between the germline ends. The CDR3 region has the DNA TGTGCCAGTAGTCTCGTTAAAAATCAGCCCCAGCATTTT. This codes for CASSLVKNQPQHF. Combining the CDR3 with reference TRBV19 and TRBJ1-5 gives the whole variable domain DGGITQSPKYLFRKEGQNVTLSCEQNLNHDAMYWYRQDPGQGLRLIYYSQIVNDFQKGDIAEGYSVSREKKESFPLTVTSAQKNPTAFYLCASSLVKNQPQHFGDGTRLSIL.

This clonotype was found once. A much larger clone is a single base away; this may be a read error. The chain employs TRBV30 and TRBJ2-7, with D maybe TRBD1 (7 bases). Trimming shortened V by 8 bases and J by 3 bases, and 20 bases separated the two germline ends. Germline V CDR1 and CDR2: GTSNPN, SVGIG (reference sequence). The CDR3 is made up of 14 amino acids. CDR3 DNA sequence: TGTGCCCGGAACCTTGGAGGGACAGACTACGAGCAGTACTTC. This sequence encodes CARNLGGTDYEQYF.

This clonotype was found a few times. The chain combines TRBV9 with TRBJ2-7, with D perhaps TRBD2 (6 bases). Trimming removed 3 bases from V and 2 bases from J, with 15 bases in between. This CDR3 is 15 amino acids long. Germline lookup yields CDR1 SGDLS and CDR2 YYNGEE. The CDR3 region has the DNA TGTGCCAGCAGCGGCGGGGAATACAGAACCTACGAGCAGTACTTC. Encoded protein: CASSGGEYRTYEQYF.

V is TRBV7-9 and J is TRBJ2-1; no clear D. V dropped 6 bases and J dropped 6 bases, with 12 bases sitting between them. Germline CDR1 is SEHNR and CDR2 is FQNEAQ (reference sequence). The length of the CDR3 is 13 residues. The CDR3: CASSSPLGNEQFF. As DNA, the CDR3 is TGTGCCAGCAGTTCCCCTTTGGGCAATGAGCAGTTCTTC.

In this sample, this clonotype turned up a few times. The CDR3 sequence: CASSFPWGSRNTDTQYF. CDR3 DNA sequence: TGTGCCAGCAGCTTCCCATGGGGCAGCCGGAACACAGATACGCAGTATTTT. V is TRBV7-9 and J is TRBJ2-3; D is possibly TRBD1 (5 bases). V was pared by 3 bases and J by 2 bases, with 18 bases between. Germline V lookup: CDR1 SEHNR, CDR2 FQNEAQ (reference sequence). The CDR3 has 17 amino acids.

This clonotype was seen many times. The CDR3 sequence is CASSQGPAQETQYF. The CDR3 region has the DNA TGTGCCAGCAGCCAAGGCCCGGCACAAGAGACCCAGTACTTC. The chain has TRBV7-2 and TRBJ2-5, with D unresolved. This CDR3 contains 14 residues. Trimming left V 5 bases short and J 2 bases short, with 12 bases between. Germline V gene sequence: CDR1 SGHTA, CDR2 FQGNSA.

This clonotype was seen ten or more times. The J gene is TRBJ2-5, the V gene TRBV7-6; 11 nucleotides match TRBD1. Trimming cost V 5 bases and J 5 bases; bases outside gene matches: 7. CDR3 length: 15 amino acids. Germline V gene lookup returns CDR1 SGHVS and CDR2 FNYEAQ. The CDR3: CASSTRDRGIETQYF. The CDR3 DNA reads TGTGCCAGCAGCACCCGGGACAGGGGGATTGAGACCCAGTACTTC.

The sample holds many counts of this clonotype. The chain combines TRBV7-2 with TRBJ2-3; D might be TRBD2 (5 bases). CDR3 length equals 17 residues. CDR1 SGHTA and CDR2 FQGNSA come from the germline V gene. With 5 bases removed from V and 2 bases from J, the gap between germline ends came to 20 bases. CDR3 protein: CASSPKLGSGYTDTQYF. The CDR3 DNA reads TGTGCCAGCAGCCCAAAACTGGGGAGCGGTTACACAGATACGCAGTATTTT.

With regard to this clonotype: The CDR3 does not close with the conserved phenylalanine or tryptophan, likely indicating a read error. The chain couples TRBV25-1 to TRBJ2-5; 7 nucleotides line up with TRBD1. The CDR3 is made up of 14 amino acids. V dropped 3 bases and J dropped 5; count of bases not matched to a gene: 6. Germline V gene data show CDR1 as MGHDK and CDR2 as SYGVNS. CDR3 protein: CASSEDRFEETQYL. CDR3 coding DNA: TGTGCCAGCAGTGAGGACAGGTTTGAGGAGACCCAGTACCTC.